This paragraph reports one T cell receptor beta chain. The sample comes from a study of T cell responses to AZD1222 COVID-19 vaccine. The CDR3 runs to 15 residues. CDR1 is SGHVS, CDR2 FQNEAQ, per germline. The ends were cut back, 7 bases at V and 2 bases at J, with 16 bases in the middle. Here immunoSEQ multiplex PCR was the method, and the copy in TCRdb shows in-frame clones only, minus some. The sample holds just over 150,000 clones, over 90% seen once. The specimen comprised peripheral blood, sampled 28 days after the second AZD1222 dose. The receptor's source is an adult who received the AZD1222 COVID-19 vaccine. The V gene is TRBV7-8, the J gene TRBJ2-3, with D possibly being TRBD2 (6 bases). The CDR3 is CASNDRGSNTDTQYF. CDR3 bases: TGTGCCAGCAACGATCGGGGGAGCAACACAGATACGCAGTATTTT.